This section outlines one T cell receptor beta chain sequence together with its context. The data originate from a study of technical replicates of blood from a handful of donors. The CDR3 runs to 15 residues. The germline CDR1 and CDR2 sequences are SGDLS and YYNGEE. Trimming at V came to 4 bases and at J to 6 bases, leaving 10 bases not matched to a gene. Profiling relied on immunoSEQ multiplex PCR, and the TCRdb table lists in-frame clones only, not all of them. The data show approximately 12,000 clones, roughly 79% seen once. This receptor was taken from a human donor in good health. The chain is built from TRBV9 and TRBJ2-3, with 8 bases identical to TRBD2. Sequenced input: PBMCs. The CDR3 DNA reads TGTGCCAGCAGCTCGGGAGGGAGGGAGGTGGATACGCAGTATTTT. Amino acid sequence: CASSSGGREVDTQYF.